Sequencing of this T cell receptor (beta chain) was carried out in a study of blood T cell repertoires in COVID-19. V was cut by 0 bases and J by 6 bases, with 12 bases left in between. Germline lookup yields CDR1 SGHAT and CDR2 FQNNGV. CDR3 size: 15 residues. Clones were read by immunoSEQ multiplex PCR, and TCRdb kept only the in-frame ones, dropping some. In the table there are roughly 130,000 clones, around four fifths of which are singletons. This clone was counted between two and nine times. The origin of this receptor is a woman between 50 and 59 years old with acute COVID-19. This chain joins TRBV11-2 and TRBJ2-1; D perhaps matches TRBD1 (6 bases). Sequencing was carried out using PBMCs or T cells enriched from blood (not recorded which). The CDR3 DNA reads TGTGCCAGCAGCTTAGAATTCCAGGGGAGCAATGAGCAGTTCTTC. Its translation is CASSLEFQGSNEQFF.